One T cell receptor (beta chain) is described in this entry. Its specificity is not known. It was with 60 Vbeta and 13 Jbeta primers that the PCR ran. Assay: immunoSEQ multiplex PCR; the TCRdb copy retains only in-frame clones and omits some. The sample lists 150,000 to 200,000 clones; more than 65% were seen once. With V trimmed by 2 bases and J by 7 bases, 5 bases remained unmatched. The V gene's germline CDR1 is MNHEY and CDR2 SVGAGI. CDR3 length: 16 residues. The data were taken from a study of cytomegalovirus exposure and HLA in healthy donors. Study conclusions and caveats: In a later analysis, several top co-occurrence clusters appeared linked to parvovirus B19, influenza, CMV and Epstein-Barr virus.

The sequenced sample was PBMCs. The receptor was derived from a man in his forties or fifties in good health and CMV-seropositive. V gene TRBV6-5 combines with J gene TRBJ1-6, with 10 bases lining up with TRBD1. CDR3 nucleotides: TGTGCCAGCAGTTACGGGACAGGGGCTCGAAATTCACCCCTCCACTTT. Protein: CASSYGTGARNSPLHF.